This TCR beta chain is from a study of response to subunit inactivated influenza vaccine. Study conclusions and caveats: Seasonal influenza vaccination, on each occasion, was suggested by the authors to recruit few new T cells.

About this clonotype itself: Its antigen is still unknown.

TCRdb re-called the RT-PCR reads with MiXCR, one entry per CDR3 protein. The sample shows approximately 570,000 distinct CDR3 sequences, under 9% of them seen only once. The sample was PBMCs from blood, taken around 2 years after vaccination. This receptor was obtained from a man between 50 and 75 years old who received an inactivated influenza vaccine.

CDR3 region: CATKPGQFTDTQYF. The CDR3 bases are TGTGCCACCAAACCTGGACAGTTCACAGATACGCAGTATTTT. The gene calls are TRBV24-1 and TRBJ2-3; tentatively, D is TRBD1 (6 bases). Germline V gene sequence: CDR1 KGHDR, CDR2 SFDVKD. This CDR3 is built from 14 residues. V was pared by 8 bases and J by 2 bases, with 13 bases between.